What follows is one TCR beta chain and its context. No antigen is known for it. CDR1 SGHAT and CDR2 FQNNGV come from the germline V gene. The CDR3 is 12 amino acids. V shed 5 bases and J shed 17 bases, with 18 bases lying between them. The data were taken from a study of blood T cell dynamics during melanoma immunotherapy. In the study overall: Patients with metastatic melanoma got pembrolizumab or nivolumab-ipilimumab as first-line care.

Clones were read by immunoSEQ multiplex PCR, and TCRdb kept only the in-frame ones, dropping some. The table records about 20,000 clones, roughly 89% of them present only once. The time point here: pre-treatment baseline. Disease control meant complete response, partial response or stable disease at 12 weeks. No patient had earlier systemic cancer treatment, concurrent immunosuppressants, or another active cancer. Points from the study as a whole: It remained unknown if the driving T cell clones were melanoma-specific.

Sequenced here: blood, sampled from a patient treated with checkpoint blockade. This rearrangement joins TRBV11-2 to TRBJ1-4; D remains unclear. The sequence was collected from a human donor with melanoma. Here the CDR3 reads CASSEPFRSLFF. The CDR3 bases are TGTGCCAGCAGCGAACCCTTCCGAAGCTTATTTTTT.